The next 29 T cell receptor beta chains were all read from a single sample in a study of blood T cell repertoires in COVID-19. Using immunoSEQ multiplex PCR, the repertoire was profiled, and TCRdb retains in-frame clones only, with some absent. The sample lists approximately 67,000 clones; less than 85% were seen once. The specimen sequenced was peripheral blood. The receptors come from a man aged 55-75 years with acute or convalescent COVID-19.

The rearrangement joins TRBV6-6 to TRBJ2-7; D gene ambiguous. V was trimmed by 8 bases and J by 2 bases, leaving 7 bases between them. Looked up from germline, CDR1 is MNHNY and CDR2 is SVGAGI (reference sequence). The CDR3 totals 11 residues. CDR3 residues: CASASTYEQYF. The DNA of the CDR3 is TGTGCCAGCGCGTCCACCTACGAGCAGTACTTC.

The sample holds a few counts of this clone. This chain uses TRBV5-6 with TRBJ1-5; 7 bases are shared with TRBD1. The length of the CDR3 is 13 residues. Trimming at V came to 4 bases and at J to 7 bases, leaving 5 bases not matched to a gene. Germline loops: CDR1 SGHDT, CDR2 YYEEEE. This chain's CDR3 is CASSPDRAQPQHF. The CDR3 coding sequence is TGTGCCAGCAGCCCCGACAGGGCGCAGCCCCAGCATTTT.

V is TRBV9 and J is TRBJ1-5; D possibly corresponds to TRBD1 (6 bases). Germline CDR1 and CDR2: SGDLS and YYNGEE. The CDR3 sequence is 14 residues long. The ends were cut back, 0 bases at V and 6 bases at J, with 10 bases in the middle. Here the CDR3 reads CASSVGGGGQPQHF. CDR3 DNA: TGTGCCAGCAGCGTAGGGGGAGGGGGTCAGCCCCAGCATTTT.

In its sample, this clone was seen once. The chain couples TRBV6-5 to TRBJ2-3; D uncertain. V was clipped by 5 bases and J by 7 bases, with 10 bases between them. The CDR3 loop spans 12 amino acids. Germline V gives CDR1 MNHEY, CDR2 SVGAGI. CDR3 amino acids: CASSPTQYTQYF. The CDR3 bases are TGTGCCAGCAGTCCCACACAATATACGCAGTATTTT.

J is TRBJ1-3 and V is TRBV20-1; TRBD1 aligns across 9 bases. Germline CDR1 is DFQATT and CDR2 is SNEGSKA (reference sequence). The CDR3 spans 14 residues. With V trimmed by 3 bases and J by 4 bases, 4 bases remained unmatched. The CDR3 loop reads CSASDRGAGNTIYF. The CDR3 DNA sequence: TGCAGTGCTAGTGACAGGGGGGCGGGAAACACCATATATTTT.

The rearrangement links TRBV11-2 to TRBJ2-1; weak D call: TRBD2 (5 bases). The V and J ends lost 5 bases and 2 bases respectively, with 13 bases between them. Germline CDR1 reads SGHAT; CDR2 reads FQNNGV. The CDR3 runs 15 residues. CDR3 loop: CASSRNAGTYNEQFF. The CDR3 DNA follows: TGTGCCAGCAGCCGTAATGCCGGGACCTACAATGAGCAGTTCTTC.

For this clone: This sample includes further DNA sequences coding for the same CDR3. This chain connects TRBV7-2 to TRBJ2-7, with 7 nucleotides matching TRBD2. The ends lost 3 bases at V and 1 base at J; junction bases unmatched: 3. Germline-derived CDR1 and CDR2 are SGHTA and FQGNSA. The CDR3 runs 14 residues. The CDR3 DNA reads TGTGCCAGCAGCTTGGGGCGGGGGTCCTACGAGCAGTACTTC. This codes for CASSLGRGSYEQYF.

This sequence joins TRBV6-5 and TRBJ2-7; possibly TRBD2 for D (6 bases). This CDR3 has 12 amino acids. Germline values: CDR1 MNHEY, CDR2 SVGAGI. V was shortened by 6 bases and J by 7 bases, with 13 bases between the two germline ends. The CDR3 loop is CASSALGREQYV. In nucleotides, the CDR3 is TGTGCCAGCAGCGCCCTGGGGAGGGAGCAGTACGTC.

V is TRBV5-1 and J is TRBJ1-1; weak D call: TRBD1 (6 bases). Germline lookup yields CDR1 SGHRS and CDR2 YFSETQ. V shed 0 bases and J shed 2 bases, with 8 bases lying between them. The CDR3 runs to 14 residues. DNA of the CDR3: TGCGCCAGCAGCTTGGACAGGGCTAACACTGAAGCTTTCTTT. It codes for CASSLDRANTEAFF.

This clone came up once. V is TRBV30 and J is TRBJ2-5, with 10 bases lining up with TRBD1. The J segment lost 5 bases and the V segment lost 3 bases, leaving 6 bases of the junction unmatched. The length of the CDR3 is 14 residues. Germline V lookup: CDR1 GTSNPN, CDR2 SVGIG (reference sequence). Here the CDR3 reads CAWSAGQGVETQYF. CDR3 DNA sequence: TGTGCCTGGAGCGCCGGACAGGGGGTGGAGACCCAGTACTTC.

The chain carries TRBV9 and TRBJ2-1, with TRBD2 identical over 8 bases. CDR1 and CDR2 from the germline V gene are SGDLS and YYNGEE. The CDR3 is 12 residues long. J lost 9 bases, V lost 4 bases, and 3 bases had no gene match. CDR3 sequence: CASSFTSGEQFF. The CDR3 coding sequence is TGTGCCAGCAGCTTCACTAGCGGTGAGCAGTTCTTC.

In DNA, the CDR3 is TGTGCCAGCAGCAGCCTAGGGGGGGCTAACACTGAAGCTTTCTTT. It yields the protein CASSSLGGANTEAFF. The chain recombines TRBV7-9 with TRBJ1-1; perhaps TRBD1 as D (6 bases). The CDR3 is made up of 15 amino acids. CDR1 is SEHNR and CDR2 is FQNEAQ in the germline V gene (reference sequence). V was trimmed by 5 bases and J by 2 bases, leaving 15 bases between them.

The chain carries TRBV5-4 and TRBJ2-2; a possible D gene is TRBD1 (5 bases). Trimming removed 0 bases at V and 1 base at J, with 7 bases between. CDR3 size: 15 residues. Germline CDR1 reads SGHNT; CDR2 reads YYREEE (reference sequence). The CDR3 DNA sequence: TGTGCCAGCAGCTTGGCAACAGGGAACACCGGGGAGCTGTTTTTT. Its protein is CASSLATGNTGELFF. Looking up the rest from reference TRBV5-4 and TRBJ2-2 gives the full variable domain: ETGVTQSPTHLIKTRGQQVTLRCSSQSGHNTVSWYQQALGQGPQFIFQYYREEENGRGNFPPRFSGLQFPNYSSELNVNALELDDSALYLCASSLATGNTGELFFGEGSRLTVL.

The V gene is TRBV7-9, the J gene TRBJ1-2; the D is unclear. V was clipped by 6 bases and J by 3 bases, with 11 bases between them. Per germline, CDR1 SEHNR and CDR2 FQNEAQ (reference sequence). The CDR3 consists of 13 residues. The CDR3: CASRGGRDYGYTF. The CDR3 DNA reads TGTGCCAGCAGGGGCGGGAGAGACTATGGCTACACCTTC.

This chain uses TRBV12-3 or TRBV12-4 with TRBJ2-3; D not resolved. This CDR3 has 13 residues. Trimming took 2 bases from V and 6 from J, leaving 9 bases between them. The CDR3 is CASSLMGQDTQYF. CDR3 DNA: TGTGCCAGCAGTTTAATGGGCCAGGATACGCAGTATTTT.

V usage is TRBV19 and J usage is TRBJ2-5, with 12 bases identical to TRBD2. V lost 1 base and J lost 2; bases outside the gene matches: 8. Germline V lookup: CDR1 LNHDA, CDR2 SQIVND (reference sequence). This CDR3 is 18 amino acids long. CDR3 in amino acids: CASSIGLAGGPLQETQYF. CDR3 DNA: TGTGCCAGTAGTATAGGCCTAGCGGGGGGGCCTCTACAAGAGACCCAGTACTTC.

The V call is TRBV11-3, the J call TRBJ1-3; no definite D call. Per the germline V gene, CDR1 is SGHNT and CDR2 is YENEEA. V lost 2 bases and J lost 1, with 6 bases in between. The CDR3 totals 14 residues. CDR3 protein: CASSLRRSGNTIYF. DNA for the CDR3: TGTGCCAGCAGCTTAAGGAGGTCTGGAAACACCATATATTTT.

The J gene is TRBJ2-7, the V gene TRBV5-5, with 8 bases matching TRBD1. V lost 0 bases and J lost 0; bases outside the gene matches: 14. The CDR3 totals 19 residues. The germline gives CDR1 SGHKS, CDR2 YYEKEE (reference sequence). The DNA of the CDR3 is TGTGCCAGCAGCTTGGGGGTACTTAGCTGGACAGGGAGCTCCTACGAGCAGTACGTC. The encoded protein is CASSLGVLSWTGSSYEQYV.

The V and J genes are TRBV2 and TRBJ2-5; 9 bases line up with TRBD2. Looked up from germline, CDR1 is SNHLY and CDR2 is FYNNEI. The CDR3 is made up of 16 amino acids. V was pared by 2 bases and J by 2 bases, with 6 bases of the junction left unmatched. The chain's CDR3 is CASSEKRGVEQETQYF. CDR3 nucleotides: TGTGCCAGCAGTGAAAAGCGGGGGGTTGAACAAGAGACCCAGTACTTC.

This chain connects TRBV14 to TRBJ1-6; TRBD1 aligns across 8 bases. The junction had 5 bases not matched to a gene; V was cut back by 6 bases and J by 7 bases. Germline CDR1 is SGHDN and CDR2 is FVKESK. CDR3 length: 14 amino acids. The CDR3 nucleotides read TGTGCCAGCAGACCTCGACAGGGGAATTCACCCCTCCACTTT. It yields the protein CASRPRQGNSPLHF. The entire variable domain, with the rest obtained from reference TRBV14 and TRBJ1-6, is as follows: EAGVTQFPSHSVIEKGQTVTLRCDPISGHDNLYWYRRVMGKEIKFLLHFVKESKQDESGMPNNRFLAERTGGTYSTLKVQPAELEDSGVYFCASRPRQGNSPLHFGNGTRLTVT.

This clone was picked up one time. J is TRBJ2-3 and V is TRBV7-2; tentative D call: TRBD2 (6 bases). The CDR3 totals 14 residues. Looked up from germline, CDR1 is SGHTA and CDR2 is FQGNSA. Trimming left V 5 bases short and J 0 bases short, with 9 bases between. The CDR3 DNA follows: TGTGCCAGCAGCGTTAGCGGAAGCACAGATACGCAGTATTTT. It yields the protein CASSVSGSTDTQYF.

J is TRBJ1-1 and V is TRBV11-2; D unresolved. This CDR3 comprises 14 residues. Germline V CDR1 and CDR2: SGHAT, FQNNGV. V was trimmed by 0 bases and J by 4 bases, leaving 9 bases between them. The CDR3 bases are TGTGCCAGCAGCTTAGACTCGGGATCCACTGAAGCTTTCTTT. Encoded protein: CASSLDSGSTEAFF.

DNA for the CDR3: TGCGCCAGCAGCCCGGGACAGGGGTACAATGAGCAGTTCTTC. This gives the protein CASSPGQGYNEQFF. V and J are TRBV4-3 and TRBJ2-1; 10 bases match TRBD1. This CDR3 contains 14 residues. Germline V gene sequence: CDR1 LGHNA, CDR2 YSLEER. Trimming at V came to 4 bases and at J to 4 bases, leaving 1 base not matched to a gene.

Concerning this clone itself: At one end the junction does not follow the germline gene, possibly because of a read error. The chain combines TRBV2 with TRBJ2-1; 8 positions match TRBD2. CDR3 length: 14 residues. The germline CDR1 and CDR2 sequences are SNHLY and FYNNEI. CDR3: CASSLAGRYSEQFF. In DNA form, the CDR3 reads TGTGCCAGCTCTTTAGCGGGGAGGTACAGTGAGCAGTTCTTC.

This chain joins TRBV5-5 and TRBJ2-2; TRBD2 aligns across 8 bases. Per germline, CDR1 SGHKS and CDR2 YYEKEE (reference sequence). J was trimmed by 7 bases and V by 0 bases; bases with no gene match: 8. The CDR3 contains 16 residues. For the CDR3, the DNA is TGTGCCAGCAGCTTGGCATCCGGGACTAGATACGGGGAGCTGTTTTTT. Its translation: CASSLASGTRYGELFF.

Only one count was recorded for this clone. The CDR3 DNA sequence: TGTGCCAGCACCTCCGGGACAGGGGTCCCGAACACTGAAGCTTTCTTT. Translation: CASTSGTGVPNTEAFF. V and J are TRBV6-6 and TRBJ1-1; 10 bases are a match to TRBD1. The V segment lost 7 bases and the J segment 1 base; nucleotides outside the gene matches: 9. This CDR3 is built from 16 residues. Germline V lookup: CDR1 MNHNY, CDR2 SVGAGI (reference sequence).

V and J are TRBV6-5 and TRBJ1-5; TRBD1 is a possible D gene (5 bases). Per germline, CDR1 MNHEY and CDR2 SVGAGI. The CDR3 runs 14 residues. V was pared by 8 bases and J by 1 base, with 12 bases between. The CDR3 region is CASRQLSSNQPQHF. The CDR3, as DNA: TGTGCCAGCCGACAGTTATCGAGCAATCAGCCCCAGCATTTT.

CDR3 in DNA: TGCGCCAGCAGCCAGTACCCAACTAGCGGGGGGGCCAGGACCGGGGAGCTGTTTTTT. It encodes CASSQYPTSGGARTGELFF. The genes are TRBV4-3 and TRBJ2-2; 13 bases are a match to TRBD2. Germline V CDR1 and CDR2: LGHNA, YSLEER. Trimming at V came to 3 bases and at J to 5 bases, leaving 12 bases not matched to a gene. This CDR3 has 19 amino acids.

The V and J genes are TRBV19 and TRBJ1-1; weak D call: TRBD1 (5 bases). Germline V gives CDR1 LNHDA, CDR2 SQIVND (reference sequence). CDR3 size: 14 residues. V shed 6 bases and J shed 4 bases, with 15 bases lying between them. CDR3 DNA sequence: TGTGCCAGTAGAAGCAGGGAAAAGGGCACTGAAGCTTTCTTT. Translation: CASRSREKGTEAFF.